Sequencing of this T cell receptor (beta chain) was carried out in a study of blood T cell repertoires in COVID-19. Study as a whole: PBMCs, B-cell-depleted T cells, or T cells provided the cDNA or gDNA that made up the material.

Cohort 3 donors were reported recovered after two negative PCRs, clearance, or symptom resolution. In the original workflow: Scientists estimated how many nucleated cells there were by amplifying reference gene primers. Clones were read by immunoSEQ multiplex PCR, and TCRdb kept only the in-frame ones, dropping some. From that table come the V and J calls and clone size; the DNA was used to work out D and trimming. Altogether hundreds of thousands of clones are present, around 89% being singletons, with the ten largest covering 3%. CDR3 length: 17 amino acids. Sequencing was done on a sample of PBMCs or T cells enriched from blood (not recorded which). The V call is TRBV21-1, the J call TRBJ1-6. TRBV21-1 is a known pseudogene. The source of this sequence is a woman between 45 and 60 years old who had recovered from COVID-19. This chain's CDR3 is CASSKWSSLDVNSPLHF. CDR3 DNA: TGTGCCAGCAGCAAATGGTCCTCCTTAGATGTGAATTCACCCCTCCACTTT.